The entry below gives a single TCR beta chain sequence along with its context. The length of the CDR3 is 18 residues. The trim removed 3 bases at V and 1 base at J, leaving 12 bases unmatched. Germline loops: CDR1 SGHAT, CDR2 FQNNGV. The sample originates from a study of T cells in tuberculosis. Some clones are missing from TCRdb's copy, which holds only in-frame ones; the method was immunoSEQ multiplex PCR. The sample yields 25,000 to 35,000 clones, about 92% seen once. Time point described: new active TB diagnosis, blood taken before or within 7 days of starting treatment. On average about 100,000 T cells per donor were immunosequenced.

The receptor was derived from an adult with tuberculosis. Some clones in this sample may be carry-over from other donors' samples. The V call is TRBV11-2, the J call TRBJ1-1; 9 nucleotides agree with TRBD1. Sequencing was performed on PBMCs, taken at tuberculosis diagnosis. The CDR3 DNA is TGTGCCAGCAGCTTCTCCACCCCGGGGACAGGGTGGAACACTGAAGCTTTCTTT. Protein: CASSFSTPGTGWNTEAFF. Using reference TRBV11-2 and TRBJ1-1 for the parts outside the CDR3, the full variable domain is EAGVAQSPRYKIIEKRQSVAFWCNPISGHATLYWYQQILGQGPKLLIQFQNNGVVDDSQLPKDRFSAERLKGVDSTLKIQPAKLEDSAVYLCASSFSTPGTGWNTEAFFGQGTRLTVV.